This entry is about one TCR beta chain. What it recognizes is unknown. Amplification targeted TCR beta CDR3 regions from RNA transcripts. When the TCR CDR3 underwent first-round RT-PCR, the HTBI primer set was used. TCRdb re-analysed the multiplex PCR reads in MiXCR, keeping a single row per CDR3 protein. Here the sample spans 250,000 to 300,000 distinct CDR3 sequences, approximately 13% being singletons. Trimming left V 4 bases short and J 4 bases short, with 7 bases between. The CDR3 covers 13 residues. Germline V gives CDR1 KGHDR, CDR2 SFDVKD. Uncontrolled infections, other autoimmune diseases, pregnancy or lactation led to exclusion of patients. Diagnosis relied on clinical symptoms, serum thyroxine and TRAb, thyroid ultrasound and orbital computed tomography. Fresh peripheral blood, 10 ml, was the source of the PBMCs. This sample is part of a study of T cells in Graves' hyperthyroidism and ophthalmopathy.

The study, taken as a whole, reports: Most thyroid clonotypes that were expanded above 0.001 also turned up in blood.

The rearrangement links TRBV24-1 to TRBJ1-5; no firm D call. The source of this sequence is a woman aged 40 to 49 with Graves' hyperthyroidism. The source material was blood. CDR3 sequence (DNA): TGTGCCACCAGTGACCACAAAAATCAGCCCCAGCATTTT. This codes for CATSDHKNQPQHF.